These 18 T cell receptor beta chains were sequenced from one sample in a study of blood T cell repertoires in COVID-19. TCRdb keeps only in-frame clones here, not all; method: immunoSEQ multiplex PCR. Altogether over 90,000 clones are present, 84% being singletons, with the ten largest covering approximately 13%. The specimen sequenced was peripheral blood. The receptor set was obtained from a human donor in a cohort sampled during active or convalescent COVID-19.

This clone is a singleton in its sample. The chain couples TRBV5-1 to TRBJ2-1; D is unresolved. There are 14 residues in the CDR3. V dropped 5 bases and J dropped 8 bases, with 17 bases sitting between them. The germline gives CDR1 SGHRS, CDR2 YFSETQ. The CDR3 DNA reads TGCGCCAGCAGTACAGCAGACGTTCTGGATGAGCAGTTCTTC. It translates to CASSTADVLDEQFF.

The V and J genes are TRBV24-1 and TRBJ1-4; 9 nucleotides align to TRBD1. The length of the CDR3 is 18 residues. Germline CDR1 KGHDR, CDR2 SFDVKD. V lost 2 bases, J lost 6 bases, and 12 bases stayed unmatched. CDR3 sequence: CATSDSSSGTGLDEKLFF. CDR3 DNA sequence: TGTGCCACCAGTGATTCCTCTTCCGGGACAGGGTTGGATGAAAAACTGTTTTTT.

The V call is TRBV12-3 or TRBV12-4, the J call TRBJ2-5, with a weak D call TRBD1 (6 bases). The CDR3 consists of 13 residues. The V gene lost 3 bases and the J gene lost 5 bases, with 10 bases spanning the gap. CDR3 sequence: CASSLTQGETQYF. CDR3 bases: TGTGCCAGCAGTTTGACCCAGGGGGAGACCCAGTACTTC.

V gene TRBV7-9 combines with J gene TRBJ1-4; maybe TRBD1 (6 bases). The CDR3 runs 14 residues. Looked up from germline, CDR1 is SEHNR and CDR2 is FQNEAQ (reference sequence). Trimming left V 5 bases short and J 8 bases short, with 15 bases between. The CDR3 loop reads CASSPNRDREKLFF. Here the CDR3 DNA reads TGTGCCAGCAGCCCCAACAGGGATCGGGAAAAACTGTTTTTT.

The rearrangement joins TRBV5-1 to TRBJ2-2, with a tentative D call TRBD1 (6 bases). The ends were cut back, 0 bases at V and 6 bases at J, with 12 bases in the middle. CDR1 is SGHRS and CDR2 is YFSETQ in the germline V gene. CDR3 size: 15 residues. In DNA, the CDR3 is TGCGCCAGCAGCTTGGGAAGGACAGCCTCCGGGGAGCTGTTTTTT. Protein sequence: CASSLGRTASGELFF.

Here the CDR3 reads CASSQGTGPSYEQYF. In nucleotides, the CDR3 is TGTGCCAGCAGCCAAGGGACAGGCCCTTCCTACGAGCAGTACTTC. The J gene is TRBJ2-7, the V gene TRBV14; TRBD1 agrees at 7 bases. CDR1 SGHDN and CDR2 FVKESK come from the germline V gene. Unmatched junction bases numbered 4, after V lost 1 base and J lost 1 base. The CDR3 has 15 amino acids. Drawing the rest from reference TRBV14 and TRBJ2-7, the complete variable domain is EAGVTQFPSHSVIEKGQTVTLRCDPISGHDNLYWYRRVMGKEIKFLLHFVKESKQDESGMPNNRFLAERTGGTYSTLKVQPAELEDSGVYFCASSQGTGPSYEQYFGPGTRLTVT.

This sequence joins TRBV2 and TRBJ1-3, with 8 positions matching TRBD1. With V trimmed by 8 bases and J by 1 base, 7 bases remained unmatched. The CDR3 extends over 15 amino acids. Germline CDR1 is SNHLY and CDR2 is FYNNEI. CDR3: CASLGQGYSGNTIYF. The CDR3, as DNA: TGTGCCAGCTTAGGACAGGGCTATTCTGGAAACACCATATATTTT.

V is TRBV11-3 and J is TRBJ1-2; TRBD1 matches 8 bases. The CDR3 is 13 residues long. The ends lost 5 bases at V and 4 bases at J; junction bases unmatched: 3. Germline CDR1 reads SGHNT; CDR2 reads YENEEA. The CDR3 region is CASSPGTGYGYTF. CDR3 in DNA: TGTGCCAGCAGCCCCGGGACAGGCTATGGCTACACCTTC.

The chain has TRBV3-1 (or the pseudogene TRBV3-2) and TRBJ2-4; D gene uncertain. The CDR3 consists of 16 residues. Trimming pared 1 base from V and 2 bases from J, leaving 12 bases between. The germline CDR1 and CDR2 sequences are LGHDT and YNNKEL (reference sequence). For the CDR3, the DNA is TGTGCCAGCAGCCAAGGGTTTGCGGTTACCAAAAACATTCAGTACTTC. It translates to CASSQGFAVTKNIQYF.

The V and J genes are TRBV7-9 and TRBJ1-6, with 7 bases aligning to TRBD1. V was clipped by 1 base and J by 1 base; unmatched bases: 1. The CDR3 spans 16 residues. Germline V CDR1 and CDR2: SEHNR, FQNEAQ (reference sequence). This chain's CDR3 is CASSLDRGSYNSPLHF. The CDR3, as DNA: TGTGCCAGCAGCTTAGACAGGGGATCCTATAATTCACCCCTCCACTTT. Drawing the rest from reference TRBV7-9 and TRBJ1-6, the complete variable domain is DTGVSQNPRHKITKRGQNVTFRCDPISEHNRLYWYRQTLGQGPEFLTYFQNEAQLEKSRLLSDRFSAERPKGSFSTLEIQRTEQGDSAMYLCASSLDRGSYNSPLHFGNGTRLTVT.

The V and J genes are TRBV6-5 and TRBJ1-1, with a tentative D call TRBD1 (6 bases). CDR1 and CDR2 (germline): MNHEY, SVGAGI. Trimming stripped 6 bases from V and 1 base from J, with 12 bases between. The CDR3 loop spans 14 amino acids. The CDR3: CASRIQGKNTEAFF. The CDR3 DNA is TGTGCCAGCAGGATACAGGGAAAGAACACTGAAGCTTTCTTT.

V is TRBV11-3 and J is TRBJ2-5; 11 bases fit TRBD2. Germline trimming cut 1 base from V and 4 bases from J; bases unmatched to any gene: 8. This CDR3 is 17 amino acids long. From germline, CDR1 is SGHNT and CDR2 YENEEA. The CDR3 reads CASSLGASGGNRETQYF. CDR3 bases: TGTGCCAGCAGCTTAGGAGCTAGCGGGGGGAATCGAGAGACCCAGTACTTC.

The chain uses TRBV6-5 and TRBJ1-5; the match to TRBD1 covers 8 bases. The CDR3 covers 13 residues. Germline-derived CDR1 and CDR2 are MNHEY and SVGAGI. The V and J ends lost 9 bases and 6 bases, in that order; junction bases with no gene match: 7. The DNA for the CDR3 is TGTGCCAGTAATACAGGGGGTGGTCAGCCCCAGCATTTT. It encodes CASNTGGGQPQHF.

The CDR3 spells CASSIGQGNTEAFF. The CDR3 bases are TGTGCCAGTAGTATAGGACAGGGCAACACTGAAGCTTTCTTT. The chain links TRBV19 to TRBJ1-1, with 7 bases that match TRBD1. This CDR3 comprises 14 residues. Trimming removed 1 base from V and 2 bases from J; junction bases left unmatched: 1. The germline CDR1 and CDR2 sequences are LNHDA and SQIVND (reference sequence).

The rearrangement uses TRBV5-6 and TRBJ2-1, with 12 nucleotides matching TRBD2. The CDR3 runs 17 residues. CDR1 is SGHDT and CDR2 is YYEEEE in the germline V gene. With 4 bases clipped from V and 4 bases from J, the junction kept 9 bases outside the gene matches. For the CDR3, the DNA is TGTGCCAGCAGCGGGGCTAGCGGGGGGGCCGAGTACAATGAGCAGTTCTTC. It translates to CASSGASGGAEYNEQFF.

The J gene is TRBJ2-5, the V gene TRBV7-2; the match to TRBD2 covers 8 bases. CDR1 is SGHTA, CDR2 FQGNSA, per germline. This CDR3 is built from 15 residues. V shed 1 base, J shed 4 bases, and the junction held 5 bases outside the gene matches. CDR3 in DNA: TGTGCCAGCAGCTTAGGATACGGGGGGGCAGAGACCCAGTACTTC. Translated, it gives CASSLGYGGAETQYF.

In its sample, this clone was seen once. This chain connects TRBV7-9 to TRBJ2-3; tentatively, D is TRBD2 (6 bases). CDR3 length: 14 residues. Trimming stripped 0 bases from V and 5 bases from J, with 9 bases between. Germline CDR1 and CDR2: SEHNR and FQNEAQ (reference sequence). The CDR3 loop reads CASSLAGGRDTQYF. The DNA for the CDR3 is TGTGCCAGCAGCTTAGCGGGGGGAAGAGATACGCAGTATTTT.

Comment on this clone: The junction departs from the called germline gene at one end, perhaps through a read error. V is TRBV7-7 and J is TRBJ2-7; weak D call: TRBD2 (5 bases). Germline values: CDR1 SSHAT, CDR2 FNYEAQ (reference sequence). The CDR3 totals 14 residues. In DNA form, the CDR3 reads TGTGCTAGCAGCTTAGACTTAGGTGGAGGAGAGCAGTACTTC. Translated, it gives CASSLDLGGGEQYF. The full variable domain, in which reference TRBV7-7 and TRBJ2-7 provide the parts outside the CDR3, is GAGVSQSPRYKVTKRGQDVTLRCDPISSHATLYWYQQALGQGPEFLTYFNYEAQPDKSGLPSDRFSAERPEGSISTLTIQRTEQRDSAMYRCASSLDLGGGEQYFGPGTRLTVT.